This TCR beta chain was documented in a study of T cell responses to AZD1222 COVID-19 vaccine. Study observations and caveats: Spike-specific TCR depth and breadth grew after two AZD1222 doses. It should be noted that donors were predominantly white British and more often female, and clonal diversity was possibly underestimated. Sampled repertoires all dated from after the peak T cell response.

With regard to this clone: As yet, its antigen is unknown.

CDR3 length: 21 residues. CDR1 SGHRS and CDR2 YFSETQ come from the germline V gene. V dropped 3 bases and J dropped 2; count of bases not matched to a gene: 19. Sequencing used immunoSEQ multiplex PCR; TCRdb keeps in-frame clones, though not all of them. Among about 130,000 clones listed, approximately 80% were seen once. This TCR was sampled from an adult in good health. V usage is TRBV5-1 and J usage is TRBJ2-2; 10 bases map to TRBD1. Sequencing was performed on peripheral blood, taken on day 0 of AZD1222 vaccination. The CDR3: CASSSNRDRGRKPPNTGELFF. CDR3 DNA sequence: TGCGCCAGCAGCTCTAACCGGGACAGGGGCCGAAAACCACCTAACACCGGGGAGCTGTTTTTT.